This T cell receptor (beta chain) was identified during a study of blood T cell repertoires in COVID-19. Overall study: Italy, Spain and the United States were the sources of the convalescent and acute COVID-19 samples. PBMCs, B-cell-depleted T cells, or T cells were the source of the cDNA or gDNA that made up the material.

This CDR3 has 13 residues. Germline CDR1 reads MNHEY; CDR2 reads SVGAGI. The germline V and J ends were trimmed by 4 bases and 4 bases, with 10 bases remaining between them. In the source study's methods: Amplification of reference gene primers was used by the study to estimate nucleated cell counts. Sequencing used immunoSEQ multiplex PCR; TCRdb keeps in-frame clones, though not all of them. The DNA gave D and trimming, while V, J and clone size come from that table. The sample records about 62,000 clones, about nine tenths being singletons. V and J are TRBV6-5 and TRBJ1-2, with D maybe TRBD1 (6 bases). The source material was peripheral blood. This receptor was obtained from an elderly woman with acute or convalescent COVID-19. The CDR3 sequence is CASSLRTAYGYTF. The CDR3 nucleotides read TGTGCCAGCAGTTTAAGGACAGCCTATGGCTACACCTTC.